This is a list of T cell receptor beta chains from one sample in a study of CD8 T cells in ankylosing spondylitis. One entry per CDR3 protein, called by TCRdb with MiXCR from the 5' RACE reads. The data hold 69,000 or so distinct CDR3 sequences, with 5.3% observed a single time. The sample was blood, either unsorted or a sorted T cell fraction (not recorded which). All receptors derive from a male donor with ankylosing spondylitis or in good health (not recorded which). Both conserved end residues are part of each CDR3. The order of the fields is J gene, D gene, V gene, clone size, CDR3 protein, CDR3 DNA. D genes are given only for firm matches. Only part of the rows carry a size: once, few, many, or a class if the clone is expanded.

>TRBJ1-1|.|TRBV7-8|many
CASSPLREEAFF
TGTGCCAGCAGCCCTCTCCGGGAAGAAGCTTTCTTT
>TRBJ2-2|.|TRBV5-1|many
CASSLGTTNTGELFF
TGCGCCAGCAGCTTAGGGACAACTAACACCGGGGAGCTGTTTTTT
>TRBJ2-3|TRBD2|TRBV20-1|many
CRGGASGGTDTQYF
TGCAGGGGAGGGGCTAGCGGGGGGACAGATACGCAGTATTTT
>TRBJ2-4|.|TRBV6-5|many
CASSYSSNLKAKNIQYF
TGTGCCAGCAGTTACTCGTCGAACCTCAAAGCCAAAAACATTCAGTACTTC
>TRBJ2-7|.|TRBV7-9|many
CASSLDTIPYEQYF
TGTGCCAGCAGCTTAGACACAATCCCCTACGAGCAGTACTTC
>TRBJ1-4|.|TRBV5-1|many
CASSSGIATNEKLFF
TGCGCCAGCAGCTCTGGAATTGCAACTAATGAAAAACTGTTTTTT
>TRBJ1-1|.|TRBV20-1|many
CSGEVNWDTEAFF
TGCAGTGGGGAGGTAAACTGGGACACTGAAGCTTTCTTT
>TRBJ2-2|.|TRBV28|many
CASTPPLSDNSATGELFF
TGTGCCAGCACCCCTCCCCTGAGCGATAACTCCGCAACCGGGGAGCTGTTTTTT
>TRBJ1-2|.|TRBV9|many
CASSVEGNYGYTF
TGTGCCAGCAGCGTAGAGGGTAACTATGGCTACACCTTC
>TRBJ1-1|.|TRBV10-1|many
CASSGHLNTEAFF
TGCGCCAGCAGTGGACACCTAAACACTGAAGCTTTCTTT
>TRBJ1-5|.|TRBV3-1|many
CASSPGDNQPQHF
TGTGCCAGCAGCCCTGGGGATAATCAGCCCCAGCATTTT
>TRBJ1-3|.|TRBV21-1|many
CASTIRTGKGHAGNTIYF
TGTGCCAGCACCATACGGACAGGGAAAGGCCACGCTGGAAACACCATATATTTT
>TRBJ2-2|.|TRBV24-1|.
CATSPNQNTGEPFF
TGTGCCACCAGCCCAAACCAGAACACCGGGGAGCCGTTTTTT
>TRBJ1-1|.|TRBV5-6|many
CASSNRLNTEAFF
TGTGCCAGCAGCAACAGGTTGAACACTGAAGCTTTCTTT
>TRBJ1-1|.|TRBV5-6|many
CASSLEAELNTEAFF
TGTGCCAGCAGTCTGGAGGCAGAGTTGAACACTGAAGCTTTCTTT
>TRBJ1-2|TRBD1|TRBV10-3|.
CAISAGQKYGYTF
TGTGCCATCAGTGCGGGACAGAAATATGGCTACACCTTC
>TRBJ1-2|.|TRBV5-1|many
CASSLITPGANYGYTF
TGCGCCAGCAGCTTGATTACCCCGGGAGCAAACTATGGCTACACCTTC
>TRBJ2-1|TRBD2|TRBV2|many
CASSLGLGDEQFF
TGTGCCAGCAGCCTGGGACTAGGGGATGAGCAGTTCTTC
>TRBJ1-1|.|TRBV29-1|many
CSVEEVAANTEAFF
TGCAGCGTTGAAGAGGTAGCGGCGAACACTGAAGCTTTCTTT
>TRBJ2-3|TRBD1|TRBV11-2|many
CASSPLRDRGVLSDTQYF
TGTGCCAGCAGCCCACTCCGGGACAGGGGAGTACTCTCAGATACGCAGTATTTT
>TRBJ2-1|TRBD2|TRBV15|many
CATSRGLAGGEQFF
TGTGCCACCAGCAGAGGACTAGCGGGGGGAGAGCAGTTCTTC
>TRBJ2-7|.|TRBV20-1|many
CSARSPRTDTYEQYF
TGCAGTGCTAGATCCCCCAGGACAGACACCTACGAGCAGTACTTC
>TRBJ1-2|.|TRBV28|many
CASSLGGLGYTF
TGTGCCAGCAGTTTAGGAGGGCTTGGCTACACCTTC
>TRBJ2-3|TRBD1|TRBV6-2/TRBV6-3|many
CASSGSSGTGTDTQYF
TGTGCCAGCAGTGGATCTTCCGGGACAGGCACAGATACGCAGTATTTT
>TRBJ2-7|TRBD2|TRBV6-2/TRBV6-3|many
CASSPTSGESYEQYF
TGTGCCAGCAGCCCCACTAGCGGGGAGTCCTACGAGCAGTACTTC
>TRBJ2-5|.|TRBV25-1|many
CASSDKVTQYF
TGTGCCAGCAGTGATAAAGTGACCCAGTACTTC
>TRBJ2-3|.|TRBV20-1|many
CSARDFVGGTDTQYF
TGCAGTGCTAGAGATTTTGTGGGGGGTACAGATACGCAGTATTTT
>TRBJ2-5|.|TRBV12-3/TRBV12-4|many
CASSGHPGQETQYF
TGTGCCAGCAGCGGACACCCTGGCCAAGAGACCCAGTACTTC
>TRBJ2-2|TRBD1|TRBV7-2|few
CASWGTGNTGELFF
TGTGCCAGCTGGGGGACAGGGAACACCGGGGAGCTGTTTTTT
>TRBJ2-3|TRBD2|TRBV7-2|many
CASSPLGGGSTDTQYF
TGTGCCAGCAGCCCCCTGGGCGGGGGTAGCACAGATACGCAGTATTTT
>TRBJ2-7|.|TRBV11-2|many
CASSSPGARRYEQYF
TGTGCCAGCAGCTCCCCCGGCGCCCGCAGATACGAGCAGTACTTC
>TRBJ2-3|.|TRBV5-1|many
CASGSFPGQSTDTQYF
TGCGCCAGCGGTTCCTTCCCCGGACAGAGCACAGATACGCAGTATTTT
>TRBJ1-1|.|TRBV14|many
CASSQIPGGEAFF
TGTGCCAGCAGCCAGATCCCCGGAGGTGAAGCTTTCTTT
>TRBJ2-3|TRBD2|TRBV12-3/TRBV12-4|large
CASSSTSGGSTDTQYF
TGTGCCAGCAGTTCAACTAGCGGGGGATCCACAGATACGCAGTATTTT
>TRBJ1-5|.|TRBV28|many
CASDTGFWGNQPQHF
TGTGCCAGCGACACGGGCTTTTGGGGCAATCAGCCCCAGCATTTT
>TRBJ2-5|.|TRBV7-2|many
CASSLDSTQYF
TGTGCCAGCAGCTTAGACTCGACCCAGTACTTC
>TRBJ2-2|.|TRBV7-2|many
CASSLMVQNTGELFF
TGTGCCAGCAGCTTAATGGTGCAGAACACCGGGGAGCTGTTTTTT
>TRBJ2-7|TRBD2|TRBV25-1|many
CATGGGNEQYF
TGTGCCACCGGGGGGGGCAACGAGCAGTACTTC
>TRBJ1-5|.|TRBV12-3/TRBV12-4|many
CASSNRDGNQPQHF
TGTGCCAGCAGTAACAGGGACGGCAATCAGCCCCAGCATTTT
>TRBJ2-7|.|TRBV28|many
CASSSPGHVYEQYF
TGTGCCAGCAGTTCACCGGGACACGTCTACGAGCAGTACTTC
>TRBJ2-3|TRBD2|TRBV16|many
CASSLSGGTDTQYF
TGTGCCAGCAGCCTCAGCGGGGGGACAGATACGCAGTATTTT
>TRBJ1-4|TRBD1|TRBV5-5|many
CASSPFDRVDPIGEKLFF
TGTGCCAGCAGCCCTTTTGACAGGGTAGACCCTATCGGTGAAAAACTGTTTTTT
>TRBJ2-5|.|TRBV5-1|many
CASSLSETQYF
TGCGCCAGCAGCTTAAGTGAGACCCAGTACTTC
>TRBJ2-5|.|TRBV5-1|few
CASSWAPAFDQYF
TGCGCCAGCAGCTGGGCCCCAGCGTTTGACCAGTACTTC
>TRBJ1-6|.|TRBV4-1|many
CASSQDRSRENSPLHF
TGCGCCAGCAGCCAAGATCGGTCCAGGGAAAATTCACCCCTCCACTTT
>TRBJ2-1|.|TRBV9|many
CASSVGITYNEQFF
TGTGCCAGCAGCGTAGGGATAACCTACAATGAGCAGTTCTTC
>TRBJ1-3|.|TRBV14|.
CASSQGWTGNTIYF
TGTGCCAGCAGCCAAGGCTGGACTGGAAACACCATATATTTT
>TRBJ2-5|TRBD1|TRBV9|many
CASSSAGTVQETQYF
TGTGCCAGCAGCTCGGCCGGGACAGTCCAAGAGACCCAGTACTTC
>TRBJ2-7|.|TRBV5-1|many
CASSTGIENYEQYF
TGCGCCAGCAGCACCGGGATAGAGAACTACGAGCAGTACTTC
>TRBJ2-1|TRBD2|TRBV28|many
CASSSIKRGGLSEQFF
TGTGCCAGCAGTTCCATCAAGCGGGGGGGTCTAAGTGAGCAGTTCTTC